This TCR beta chain was captured in a study of blood T cells in healthy people across ages. A second roughly 6 to 11 cycle PCR used barcoded and J-beta primers. TCRdb ran MiXCR on the 5' RACE reads and lists one entry per CDR3 protein. The data contain 1.5 million to 2 million distinct CDR3 sequences, about 49% of them seen just once; the ten biggest clones take up over 2%. Of note for this clonotype: Its antigen is not identified.

General study results and limits: Researchers deemed the diversity estimates from one million T cells underestimates. Bulk PBMC profiling left naive and antigen-experienced comparisons inconclusive.

The CDR3 consists of 14 residues. The rearrangement joins TRBV21-1 to TRBJ1-2; TRBD1, the D gene given by the table, was not confirmed from the DNA. TRBV21-1 is marked as a pseudogene. The sequencing sample was made of blood. The TCR was taken from a woman aged 40 to 50 in good health. CDR3 region: CASSQGQGNHGYTF. Here the CDR3 DNA reads TGTGCCAGCAGCCAAGGACAGGGGAACCATGGCTACACCTTC.